The 10 T cell receptor beta chains given below trace back to one sample, sequenced in a study of cytomegalovirus exposure and HLA in healthy donors. This table comes from immunoSEQ multiplex PCR, and its TCRdb copy is limited to in-frame clones, with some not included. Of 150,000 to 200,000 clones listed, around nine tenths were seen once; the top ten hold 4% to 4.5%. Material for sequencing was PBMCs. These receptors originate from a man younger than 35 in good health and CMV-seropositive.

CDR3 region: CASSPPGLARGTDTQYF. The CDR3 DNA reads TGTGCCAGCTCACCCCCGGGACTAGCGAGGGGCACAGATACGCAGTATTTT. The rearrangement links TRBV18 to TRBJ2-3; 10 nucleotides agree with TRBD2. V shed 3 bases, J shed 1 base, and the junction held 7 bases outside the gene matches. The CDR3 extends over 17 amino acids. Germline values: CDR1 KGHSH, CDR2 LQKENI. Complete variable domain (other parts from reference TRBV18 and TRBJ2-3): NAGVMQNPRHLVRRRGQEARLRCSPMKGHSHVYWYRQLPEEGLKFMVYLQKENIIDESGMPKERFSAEFPKEGPSILRIQQVVRGDSAAYFCASSPPGLARGTDTQYFGPGTRLTVL.

The V call is TRBV7-6, the J call TRBJ2-7; 10 bases agree with TRBD1. V lost 3 bases, J lost 4 bases, and 6 bases stayed unmatched. This CDR3 has 15 amino acids. From germline, CDR1 is SGHVS and CDR2 FNYEAQ. This chain's CDR3 is CASSFTGTGEYEQYF. As DNA, the CDR3 is TGTGCCAGCAGCTTTACCGGGACAGGGGAGTACGAGCAGTACTTC.

V and J are TRBV5-1 and TRBJ2-3, with 9 positions matching TRBD1. There are 14 residues in the CDR3. V lost 5 bases, J lost 2 bases, and 3 bases stayed unmatched. Germline loops: CDR1 SGHRS, CDR2 YFSETQ. The CDR3, as DNA: TGCGCCAGCAGGGGGACAGGGTCCACAGATACGCAGTATTTT. It translates to CASRGTGSTDTQYF.

This rearrangement joins TRBV7-2 to TRBJ2-7; 8 nucleotides line up with TRBD1. CDR3 length equals 13 residues. J lost 4 bases, V lost 5 bases, and 4 bases had no gene match. Germline-derived CDR1 and CDR2 are SGHTA and FQGNSA. The CDR3 is CASSLDRVYEQYF. Here the CDR3 DNA reads TGTGCCAGCAGCCTGGACAGGGTATACGAGCAGTACTTC.

This clone appeared a single time. J is TRBJ2-1 and V is TRBV7-6, with 10 bases aligning to TRBD2. The CDR3 is made up of 18 amino acids. Germline-derived CDR1 and CDR2 are SGHVS and FNYEAQ. Unmatched junction bases numbered 15, after V lost 5 bases and J lost 5 bases. CDR3 in amino acids: CASSLLSPSGSPHNEQFF. CDR3 sequence (DNA): TGTGCCAGCAGCCTCCTTTCACCTAGCGGGAGTCCCCACAATGAGCAGTTCTTC.

This chain links TRBV9 with TRBJ2-4, with D tentatively TRBD2 (7 bases). Germline V gives CDR1 SGDLS, CDR2 YYNGEE. Trimming removed 0 bases from V and 0 bases from J, with 22 bases in between. The CDR3 loop spans 20 amino acids. In nucleotides, the CDR3 is TGTGCCAGCAGCGTAGTAGAGAGGGGGGGCCAGGTACTAGCCAAAAACATTCAGTACTTC. The encoded protein is CASSVVERGGQVLAKNIQYF.

J is TRBJ2-7 and V is TRBV6-7; D is possibly TRBD1 (6 bases). TRBV6-7 is assigned to the ORF class and has an uncertain function. The CDR3 covers 12 residues. The V and J ends lost 6 bases and 2 bases respectively, with 8 bases between them. In nucleotides, the CDR3 is TGTGCCAGCAGGACAGGAACCTACGAGCAGTACTTC. Translating it yields CASRTGTYEQYF.

The chain uses TRBV15 and TRBJ2-6; 12 nucleotides agree with TRBD1. Germline CDR1 and CDR2: LNHNV and YYDKDF (reference sequence). The CDR3 length is 20 residues. J lost 3 bases, V lost 0 bases, and 9 bases had no gene match. This CDR3 reads CATSRETPGQGALGANVLTF. The CDR3 DNA follows: TGTGCCACCAGCAGAGAAACCCCGGGACAGGGGGCGCTTGGGGCCAACGTCCTGACTTTC.

The J gene is TRBJ2-1, the V gene TRBV6-6; 10 bases are shared with TRBD2. Germline V gene lookup returns CDR1 MNHNY and CDR2 SVGAGI (reference sequence). This CDR3 is built from 16 residues. With 5 bases clipped from V and 4 bases from J, the junction kept 8 bases outside the gene matches. CDR3 amino acids: CASSHPGTSEYNEQFF. The DNA of the CDR3 is TGTGCCAGCAGTCACCCCGGGACTAGCGAGTACAATGAGCAGTTCTTC.

J is TRBJ2-4 and V is TRBV9; TRBD2 matches at 9 bases. Germline lookup yields CDR1 SGDLS and CDR2 YYNGEE. The trim removed 0 bases at V and 7 bases at J, leaving 2 bases unmatched. This CDR3 has 14 residues. The CDR3 sequence: CASSVDLAGNIQYF. The CDR3 DNA sequence: TGTGCCAGCAGCGTAGATCTAGCGGGGAACATTCAGTACTTC.